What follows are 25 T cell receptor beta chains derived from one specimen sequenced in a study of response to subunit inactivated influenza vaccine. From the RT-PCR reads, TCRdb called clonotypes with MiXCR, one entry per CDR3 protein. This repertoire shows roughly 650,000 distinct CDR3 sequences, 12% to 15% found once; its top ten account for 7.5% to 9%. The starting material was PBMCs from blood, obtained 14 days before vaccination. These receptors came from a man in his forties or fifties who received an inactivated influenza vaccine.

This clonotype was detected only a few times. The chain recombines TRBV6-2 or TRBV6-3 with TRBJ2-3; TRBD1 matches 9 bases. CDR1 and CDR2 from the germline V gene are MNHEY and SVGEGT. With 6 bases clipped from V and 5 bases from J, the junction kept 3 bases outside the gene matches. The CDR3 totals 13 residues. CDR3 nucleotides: TGTGCCAGCAGGCGGACAGGGGAAGATACGCAGTATTTT. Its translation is CASRRTGEDTQYF.

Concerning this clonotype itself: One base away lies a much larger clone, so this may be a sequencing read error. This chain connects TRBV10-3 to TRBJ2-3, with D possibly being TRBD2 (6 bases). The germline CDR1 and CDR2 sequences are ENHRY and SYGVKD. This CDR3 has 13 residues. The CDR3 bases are TGTGCCTTCAGTGGCGGGACGGGAGATACGCAGTATTTT. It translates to CAFSGGTGDTQYF.

CDR3 protein: CSATGLAGASNTGELFF. DNA for the CDR3: TGCAGTGCTACAGGACTAGCGGGGGCCTCGAACACCGGGGAGCTGTTTTTT. The rearrangement uses TRBV20-1 and TRBJ2-2; 13 positions match TRBD2. This CDR3 has 17 residues. The V gene's germline CDR1 is DFQATT and CDR2 SNEGSKA (reference sequence). After removal of 4 bases from V and 0 bases from J, the junction contained 5 bases not matched to a gene.

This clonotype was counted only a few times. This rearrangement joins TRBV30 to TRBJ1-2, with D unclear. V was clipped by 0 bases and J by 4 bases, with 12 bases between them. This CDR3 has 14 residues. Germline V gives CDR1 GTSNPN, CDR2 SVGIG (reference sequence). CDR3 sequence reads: CAWSVRPETYGYTF. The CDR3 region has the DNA TGTGCCTGGAGTGTCAGGCCAGAAACCTATGGCTACACCTTC.

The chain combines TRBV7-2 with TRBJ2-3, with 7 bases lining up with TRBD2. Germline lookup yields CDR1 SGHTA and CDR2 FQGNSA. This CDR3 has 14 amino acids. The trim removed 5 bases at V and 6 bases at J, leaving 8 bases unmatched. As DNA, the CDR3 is TGTGCCAGCAGCCCCGTCGCTAGCGGCGATACGCAGTATTTT. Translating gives CASSPVASGDTQYF.

The CDR3 protein is CASSRRHSQETQYF. DNA for the CDR3: TGTGCCAGCTCAAGGCGGCACAGCCAAGAGACCCAGTACTTC. The gene calls are TRBV18 and TRBJ2-5; D is unclear. V lost 5 bases and J 1 base, leaving 11 bases between the germline ends. CDR3 size: 14 residues. CDR1 is KGHSH and CDR2 is LQKENI in the germline V gene.

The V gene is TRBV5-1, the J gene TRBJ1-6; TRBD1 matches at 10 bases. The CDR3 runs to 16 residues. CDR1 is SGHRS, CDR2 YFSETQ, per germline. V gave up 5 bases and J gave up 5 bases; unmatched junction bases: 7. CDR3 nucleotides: TGCGCCAGCAGAGACCGGACAGGGGGGAATAATTCACCCCTCCACTTT. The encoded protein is CASRDRTGGNNSPLHF. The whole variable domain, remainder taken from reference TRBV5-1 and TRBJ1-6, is KAGVTQTPRYLIKTRGQQVTLSCSPISGHRSVSWYQQTPGQGLQFLFEYFSETQRNKGNFPGRFSGRQFSNSRSEMNVSTLELGDSALYLCASRDRTGGNNSPLHFGNGTRLTVT.

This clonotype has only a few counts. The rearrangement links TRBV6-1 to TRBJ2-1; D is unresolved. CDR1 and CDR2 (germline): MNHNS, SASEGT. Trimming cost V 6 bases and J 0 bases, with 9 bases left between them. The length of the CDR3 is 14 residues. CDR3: CASSSRSSYNEQFF. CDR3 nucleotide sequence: TGTGCCAGCAGCTCCCGTAGCTCCTACAATGAGCAGTTCTTC.

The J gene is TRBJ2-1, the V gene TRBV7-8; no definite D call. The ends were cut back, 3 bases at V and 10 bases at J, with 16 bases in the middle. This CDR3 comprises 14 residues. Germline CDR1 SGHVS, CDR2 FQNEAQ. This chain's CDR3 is CASSLLISDLEQFF. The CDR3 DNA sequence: TGTGCCAGCAGCTTGCTGATATCGGACCTCGAGCAGTTCTTC.

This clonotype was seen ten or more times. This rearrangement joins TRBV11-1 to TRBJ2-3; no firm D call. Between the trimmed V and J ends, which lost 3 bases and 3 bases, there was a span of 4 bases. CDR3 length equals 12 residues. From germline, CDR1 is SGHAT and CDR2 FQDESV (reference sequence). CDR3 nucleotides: TGTGCCAGCAGCTTCCCTACAGATACGCAGTATTTT. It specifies CASSFPTDTQYF. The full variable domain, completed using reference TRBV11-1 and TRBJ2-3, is EAEVAQSPRYKITEKSQAVAFWCDPISGHATLYWYRQILGQGPELLVQFQDESVVDDSQLPKDRFSAERLKGVDSTLKIQPAELGDSAMYLCASSFPTDTQYFGPGTRLTVL.

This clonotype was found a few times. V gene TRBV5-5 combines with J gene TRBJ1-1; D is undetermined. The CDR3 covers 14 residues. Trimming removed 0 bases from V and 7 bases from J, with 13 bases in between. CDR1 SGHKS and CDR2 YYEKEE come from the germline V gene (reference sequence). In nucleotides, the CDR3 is TGTGCCAGCAGCTTGGTTCCAAAGAATTTTGAAGCTTTCTTT. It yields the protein CASSLVPKNFEAFF.

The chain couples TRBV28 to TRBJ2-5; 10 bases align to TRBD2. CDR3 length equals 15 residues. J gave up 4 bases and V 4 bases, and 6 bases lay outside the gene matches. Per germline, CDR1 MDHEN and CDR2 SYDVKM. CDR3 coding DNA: TGTGCCAGCAGTTCGGGAAGCGGGAGGGGAGAGACCCAGTACTTC. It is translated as CASSSGSGRGETQYF.

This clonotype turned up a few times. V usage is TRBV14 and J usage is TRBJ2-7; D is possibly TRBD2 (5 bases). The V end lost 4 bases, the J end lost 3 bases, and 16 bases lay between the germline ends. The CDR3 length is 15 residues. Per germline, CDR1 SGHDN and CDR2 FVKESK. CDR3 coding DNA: TGTGCCAGCAGCCCCATAGCCAGCGGCCTCTACGAGCAGTACTTC. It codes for CASSPIASGLYEQYF.

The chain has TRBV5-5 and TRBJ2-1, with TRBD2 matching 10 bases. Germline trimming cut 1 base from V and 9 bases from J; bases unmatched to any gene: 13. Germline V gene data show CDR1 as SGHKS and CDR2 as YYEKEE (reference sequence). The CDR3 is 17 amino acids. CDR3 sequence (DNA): TGTGCCAGCAGCTTGTTTCTTGCTAGCGGGGGATCGGGTGAGCAGTTCTTC. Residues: CASSLFLASGGSGEQFF. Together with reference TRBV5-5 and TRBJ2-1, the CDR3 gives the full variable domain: DAGVTQSPTHLIKTRGQQVTLRCSPISGHKSVSWYQQVLGQGPQFIFQYYEKEERGRGNFPDRFSARQFPNYSSELNVNALLLGDSALYLCASSLFLASGGSGEQFFGPGTRLTVL.

The CDR3 DNA reads as TGCGCCAGCAGCTTGGGTTCTAGCGGGAGGGCCGGCCATGAGCAGTTCTTC. Translation: CASSLGSSGRAGHEQFF. The chain employs TRBV5-1 and TRBJ2-1; 12 bases align to TRBD2. V shed 0 bases and J 8 bases; nucleotides not matched to a gene: 9. Germline values: CDR1 SGHRS, CDR2 YFSETQ. This CDR3 spans 17 amino acids.

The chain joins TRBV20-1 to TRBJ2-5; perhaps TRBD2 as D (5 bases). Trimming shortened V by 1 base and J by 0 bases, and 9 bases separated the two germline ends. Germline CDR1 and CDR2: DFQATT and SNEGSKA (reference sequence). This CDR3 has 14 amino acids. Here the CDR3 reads CSARAMDYQETQYF. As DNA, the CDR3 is TGCAGTGCTAGAGCTATGGACTACCAAGAGACCCAGTACTTC.

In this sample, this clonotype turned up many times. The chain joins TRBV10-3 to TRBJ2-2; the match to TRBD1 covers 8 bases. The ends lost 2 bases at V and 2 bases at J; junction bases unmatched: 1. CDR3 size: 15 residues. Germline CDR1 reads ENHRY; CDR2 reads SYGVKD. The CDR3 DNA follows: TGTGCCATCAGTGAGGGGACAGGAAACACCGGGGAGCTGTTTTTT. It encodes CAISEGTGNTGELFF.

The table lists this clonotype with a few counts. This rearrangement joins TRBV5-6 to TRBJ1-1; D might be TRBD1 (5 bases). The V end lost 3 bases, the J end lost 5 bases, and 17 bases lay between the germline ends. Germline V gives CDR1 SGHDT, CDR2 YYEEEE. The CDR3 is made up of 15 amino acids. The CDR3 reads CASSSLLTAATEAFF. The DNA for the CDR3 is TGTGCCAGCAGCTCCTTATTGACAGCTGCGACTGAAGCTTTCTTT.

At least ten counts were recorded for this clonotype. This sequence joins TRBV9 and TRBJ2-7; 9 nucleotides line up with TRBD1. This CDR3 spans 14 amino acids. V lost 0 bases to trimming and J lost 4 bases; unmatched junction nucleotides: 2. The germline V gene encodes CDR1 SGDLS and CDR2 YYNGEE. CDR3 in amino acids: CASSVGQGGYEQYF. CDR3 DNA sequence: TGTGCCAGCAGCGTAGGACAGGGGGGGTACGAGCAGTACTTC.

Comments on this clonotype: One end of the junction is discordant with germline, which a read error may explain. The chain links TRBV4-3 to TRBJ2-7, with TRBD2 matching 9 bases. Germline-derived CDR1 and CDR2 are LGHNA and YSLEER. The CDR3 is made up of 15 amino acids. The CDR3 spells CASSEETASSGIRYF. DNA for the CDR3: TGCGCCAGCAGCGAAGAGACTGCCTCTAGCGGGATTAGGTACTTC.

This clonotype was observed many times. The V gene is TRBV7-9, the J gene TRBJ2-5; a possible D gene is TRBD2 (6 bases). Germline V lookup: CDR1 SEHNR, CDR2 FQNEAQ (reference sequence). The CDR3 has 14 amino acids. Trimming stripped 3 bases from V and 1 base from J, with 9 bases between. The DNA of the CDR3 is TGTGCCAGCAGCTTGGGCGGGGTCCAAGAGACCCAGTACTTC. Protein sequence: CASSLGGVQETQYF.

CDR3 coding DNA: TGTGCCAGCAGCTTGGGACAGCTCGGCCAGCCCCAGCATTTT. Protein: CASSLGQLGQPQHF. This chain uses TRBV5-6 with TRBJ1-5, with D perhaps matching TRBD1 (5 bases). The ends were cut back, 0 bases at V and 7 bases at J, with 11 bases in the middle. The CDR3 is made up of 14 amino acids. The V gene's germline CDR1 is SGHDT and CDR2 YYEEEE.

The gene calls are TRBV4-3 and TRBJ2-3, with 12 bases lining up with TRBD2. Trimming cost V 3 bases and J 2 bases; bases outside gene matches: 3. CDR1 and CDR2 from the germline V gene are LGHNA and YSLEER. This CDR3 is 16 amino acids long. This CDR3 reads CASSHLAGGITDTQYF. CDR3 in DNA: TGCGCCAGCAGCCATCTAGCGGGGGGGATCACAGATACGCAGTATTTT.

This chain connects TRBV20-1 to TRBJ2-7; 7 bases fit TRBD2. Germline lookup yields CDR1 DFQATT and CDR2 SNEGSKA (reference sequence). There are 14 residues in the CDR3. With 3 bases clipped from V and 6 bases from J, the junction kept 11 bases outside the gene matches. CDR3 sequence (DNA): TGCAGTGCTAGTCGGGCGGGAGTTTCCGGCGAGCAGTACTTC. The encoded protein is CSASRAGVSGEQYF.

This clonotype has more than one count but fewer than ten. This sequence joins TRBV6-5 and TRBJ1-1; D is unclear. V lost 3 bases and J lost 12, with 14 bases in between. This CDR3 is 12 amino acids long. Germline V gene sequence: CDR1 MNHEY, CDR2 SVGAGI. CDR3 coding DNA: TGTGCCAGCAGTTATCCCCCCGGTGGGACTTTCTTT. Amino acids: CASSYPPGGTFF.